Listed below are T cell receptor beta chains from one sample, sequenced in a study of early T cells in non-severe SARS-CoV-2 infection. TCRdb re-called the 5' RACE reads through MiXCR, storing one row per CDR3 protein. The data contain fewer than 40,000 distinct CDR3 sequences, approximately 6.1% of them seen just once; the ten biggest clones take up roughly 4.8%. Input material: whole blood. The source is an adult who was a healthcare worker with PCR-confirmed SARS-CoV-2 infection or an uninfected control (not recorded which). Both conserved end residues are part of each CDR3. A D gene is named only where the DNA matches it firmly. Clone sizes are shown as once, few, many, or a class for an expanded clone.

D gene: TRBD2; V gene: TRBV10-1; J gene: TRBJ2-2; CDR3 length: 13; clone size: few; CDR3 protein: CASSAGGTGELFF; CDR3 DNA: TGCGCCAGCAGCGCGGGAGGAACCGGGGAGCTGTTTTTT
D gene: NA; V gene: TRBV19; J gene: TRBJ1-2; CDR3 length: 14; clone size: many; CDR3 protein: CASTTGEANYGYTF; CDR3 DNA: TGTGCCAGTACCACCGGGGAGGCTAACTATGGCTACACCTTC
D gene: TRBD1; V gene: TRBV24-1; J gene: TRBJ2-7; CDR3 length: 15; clone size: many; CDR3 protein: CATSRSGTGTYEQYF; CDR3 DNA: TGTGCCACCAGCAGGTCCGGGACAGGGACCTACGAGCAGTACTTC
D gene: TRBD2; V gene: TRBV5-4; J gene: TRBJ2-1; CDR3 length: 17; clone size: many; CDR3 protein: CASSLGTSGRARDEQFF; CDR3 DNA: TGTGCCAGCAGTCTAGGGACTAGCGGGAGGGCCAGAGATGAGCAGTTCTTC
D gene: TRBD1; V gene: TRBV30; J gene: TRBJ1-5; CDR3 length: 13; clone size: many; CDR3 protein: CAWSQGAGQPQHF; CDR3 DNA: TGTGCCTGGAGTCAGGGGGCGGGTCAGCCCCAGCATTTT
D gene: TRBD2; V gene: TRBV7-7; J gene: TRBJ2-1; CDR3 length: 16; clone size: many; CDR3 protein: CASSLKPSGSRTEQFF; CDR3 DNA: TGTGCTAGCAGCTTAAAGCCTAGCGGGAGTCGGACTGAGCAGTTCTTC
D gene: TRBD1; V gene: TRBV12-3/TRBV12-4; J gene: TRBJ2-7; CDR3 length: 13; clone size: few; CDR3 protein: CASLGTGGFEQYF; CDR3 DNA: TGTGCCAGCCTCGGGACAGGGGGCTTCGAGCAGTACTTC
D gene: TRBD1; V gene: TRBV5-1; J gene: TRBJ2-7; CDR3 length: 14; clone size: many; CDR3 protein: CASSTTGEFYEQYF; CDR3 DNA: TGCGCCAGCAGCACGACAGGGGAGTTCTACGAGCAGTACTTC
D gene: TRBD2; V gene: TRBV2; J gene: TRBJ2-7; CDR3 length: 14; clone size: many; CDR3 protein: CASSEVSVVGGVYF; CDR3 DNA: TGTGCCAGCAGTGAAGTCTCTGTGGTGGGAGGGGTATACTTC
D gene: TRBD1; V gene: TRBV6-6; J gene: TRBJ1-4; CDR3 length: 15; clone size: many; CDR3 protein: CASTQTGATNEKLFF; CDR3 DNA: TGTGCCAGCACCCAAACAGGGGCAACTAATGAAAAACTGTTTTTT
D gene: NA; V gene: TRBV29-1; J gene: TRBJ2-7; CDR3 length: 12; clone size: many; CDR3 protein: CSVVLPSYEQYF; CDR3 DNA: TGCAGCGTTGTTCTACCCTCCTACGAGCAGTACTTC
D gene: NA; V gene: TRBV5-1; J gene: TRBJ2-1; CDR3 length: 15; clone size: many; CDR3 protein: CASSSLGGNYNEQFF; CDR3 DNA: TGCGCCAGCAGCTCTCTAGGCGGGAACTACAATGAGCAGTTCTTC
D gene: TRBD2; V gene: TRBV11-2; J gene: TRBJ2-5; CDR3 length: 17; clone size: many; CDR3 protein: CASSLSSPSGSGETQYF; CDR3 DNA: TGTGCCAGCAGCTTATCTAGTCCTAGCGGGAGCGGGGAGACCCAGTACTTC
D gene: TRBD2; V gene: TRBV2; J gene: TRBJ2-3; CDR3 length: 15; clone size: many; CDR3 protein: CASSDGTSGIDTQYF; CDR3 DNA: TGTGCCAGCAGTGATGGGACTAGCGGGATAGATACGCAGTATTTT
D gene: TRBD2; V gene: TRBV3-1; J gene: TRBJ2-4; CDR3 length: 15; clone size: many; CDR3 protein: CASSQGPSGSNIQYF; CDR3 DNA: TGTGCCAGCAGCCAAGGGCCTAGCGGGAGTAACATTCAGTACTTC
D gene: TRBD2; V gene: TRBV20-1; J gene: TRBJ2-1; CDR3 length: 14; clone size: many; CDR3 protein: CSARVGREGLEQFF; CDR3 DNA: TGCAGTGCTAGAGTAGGGAGGGAGGGCCTTGAGCAGTTCTTC
D gene: TRBD2; V gene: TRBV9; J gene: TRBJ2-1; CDR3 length: 15; clone size: many; CDR3 protein: CASSVGTSGYNEQFF; CDR3 DNA: TGTGCCAGCAGCGTAGGGACTAGCGGCTACAATGAGCAGTTCTTC